This TCR beta chain was profiled in a study of blood T cell repertoires in COVID-19. The method was immunoSEQ multiplex PCR; TCRdb's version includes in-frame clones alone and lacks a portion of them. The table includes 200,000 to 250,000 clones, 85% detected once. The germline V gene encodes CDR1 LGHNA and CDR2 YNFKEQ. The CDR3 is 17 residues long. Trimming took 0 bases from V and 1 from J; bases not matched to a gene: 5. The sequence was collected from a man aged 45-60 years with COVID-19, enrolled during active disease. This chain joins TRBV4-2 and TRBJ2-3, with TRBD2 matching 9 bases. The material sequenced was peripheral blood. CDR3 in amino acids: CASSQDQLAGGTDTQYF. CDR3 DNA sequence: TGTGCCAGCAGCCAAGATCAATTAGCGGGGGGCACAGATACGCAGTATTTT.